This T cell receptor (beta chain) was recorded in a study of T cells in Graves' hyperthyroidism and ophthalmopathy. The wider study: The authors collected peripheral blood at initial diagnosis, before any treatment.

Regions amplified from RNA transcripts were the TCR beta CDR3 regions. HTBI primers were used for first-round RT-PCR of the TCR CDR3. MiXCR, applied by TCRdb to the multiplex PCR reads, yields one record per CDR3 protein. Counted here are a few hundred thousand distinct CDR3 sequences, about a sixth occurring once; the ten biggest clones make up 7.5% to 9%. Each patient was aged 18 to 65 and had newly diagnosed hyperthyroidism of under 2 months' duration. Researchers barred patients who had uncontrolled infection, other autoimmune disease, pregnancy or lactation. It was less than 13 ml of fresh peripheral blood that supplied the PBMCs. This clonotype was seen repeatedly, ten times or more. This sequence was found in a woman between 18 and 29 years old with Graves' hyperthyroidism. The source material was blood.

CDR3 loop: CAISEPDRGGTEAFF. CDR3 DNA sequence: TGTGCCATCAGTGAGCCAGACAGGGGTGGCACTGAAGCTTTCTTT. V usage is TRBV10-3 and J usage is TRBJ1-1; 8 nucleotides agree with TRBD1. CDR3 length: 15 residues. With 2 bases clipped from V and 4 bases from J, the junction kept 6 bases outside the gene matches. Germline V gene lookup returns CDR1 ENHRY and CDR2 SYGVKD.